This is a list of T cell receptor beta chains from one sample in a study of blood T cell repertoires in COVID-19. Generated by immunoSEQ multiplex PCR, the TCRdb table keeps only in-frame clones and is missing some. The table records around 300,000 clones, approximately 91% of them present only once. The source material was peripheral blood. The receptors were sampled from a woman aged 25 to 45 with COVID-19, enrolled during active disease. Both conserved end residues are part of each CDR3. D genes are given only for firm matches. The size field is filled for only some rows; it gives once, few, many or a size class.

j_call v_call clone_size cdr3_length d_call cdr3_nt cdr3_aa
TRBJ2-5 TRBV5-6 - 15 - TGTGCCAGCAGCTTATACACCGGGACAACGAAGACCCAGTACTTC CASSLYTGTTKTQYF
TRBJ2-7 TRBV27 - 17 TRBD1 TGTGCCAGCAGTTCCTACTTACAGACAGGGGTAGAGTACGAGCAGTACTTC CASSSYLQTGVEYEQYF
TRBJ2-7 TRBV10-1 - 15 TRBD1 TGCGCCAGCAGTGAATCTTGGGACAGGGGTGGCGAGCAGTACTTC CASSESWDRGGEQYF
TRBJ2-1 TRBV7-9 - 15 - TGTGCCAGCAGCTACCCGGGAGCCTCCTACAATGAGCAGTTCTTC CASSYPGASYNEQFF
TRBJ1-1 TRBV5-1 once 17 TRBD1 TGCGCCAGCAACCGATATGGGGACAGGGGGGAGAGCGCTGAAGCTTTCTTT CASNRYGDRGESAEAFF
TRBJ1-6 TRBV19 - 13 - TGTGCCAGTAGCGAGGGTCGTAATTCACCCCTCCACTTT CASSEGRNSPLHF
TRBJ2-7 TRBV6-5 few 14 TRBD2 TGTGCCAGCAATCCCGGGACTAGCTCCTACGAGCAGTACTTC CASNPGTSSYEQYF
TRBJ2-7 TRBV6-5 - 13 TRBD2 TGTGCCAGCCGCCTTAGCGGGAGGACCGAGCAGTACTTC CASRLSGRTEQYF
TRBJ2-2 TRBV7-3 once 15 TRBD1 TGTGCCAGCAGCATGGGACAGGGGCCCCGCGGGGAGCTGTTTTTT CASSMGQGPRGELFF
TRBJ2-1 TRBV11-2 - 19 TRBD2 TGTGCCAGCAGCTTAGGGGCGAAAAGCGGACTAGCGGGATACTTTGAGCAGTTCTTC CASSLGAKSGLAGYFEQFF
TRBJ1-2 TRBV7-9 - 14 TRBD1 TGTGCCAGCAGCTTTGGACAGGGGAACTATGGCTACACCTTC CASSFGQGNYGYTF
TRBJ1-2 TRBV11-2 - 14 - TGTGCCAGCAGCTTACACGACTCCCACTATGGCTACACCTTC CASSLHDSHYGYTF
TRBJ1-1 TRBV27 once 12 - TGTGCCAGCAGTCAAACGTCCCGGGAGACTTTCTTT CASSQTSRETFF
TRBJ1-1 TRBV6-5 - 13 TRBD1 TGTGCCTGCACCCTACAGGGGAGAACTGAAGCTTTCTTT CACTLQGRTEAFF
TRBJ1-4 TRBV30 - 12 - TGTGCCTGGAGTGGATTGGGTTCGGGACTGTTTTTT CAWSGLGSGLFF
TRBJ2-7 TRBV10-2 - 15 TRBD1 TGCGCCAGCAGTGAGTCCCAGGGGGCGCTCTACGAGCAGTACTTC CASSESQGALYEQYF
TRBJ2-1 TRBV19 - 15 TRBD2 TGTGCCAGTAGTAGACTAGCGGGAGGGCACAATGAGCAGTTCTTC CASSRLAGGHNEQFF
TRBJ2-7 TRBV30 - 13 - TGTGCCTGGAGCTTAACCCCTACAGACGAGCAGTACTTC CAWSLTPTDEQYF
TRBJ2-7 TRBV6-6 - 14 - TGTGCCAGCAGTTACGGGGGGACAGAAATCGAGCAGTACTTC CASSYGGTEIEQYF
TRBJ1-1 TRBV2 - 15 - TGTGCCAGCGGACCCGGGTGGGGGGGAGGCACTGAAGCTTTCTTT CASGPGWGGGTEAFF
TRBJ2-5 TRBV28 - 16 - TGTGCCAGCAGTGGAAGGGTTGGGACTCGGGGGGAGACCCAGTACTTC CASSGRVGTRGETQYF
TRBJ2-5 TRBV7-3 - 16 TRBD2 TGTGCCAGCAGCTTAGGGCTAGCGGGAGCCCAAGAGACCCAGTACTTC CASSLGLAGAQETQYF
TRBJ1-2 TRBV6-5 - 13 - TGTGCCAGCAGACCCCAGGGGAAAGGGGGCTACACCTTC CASRPQGKGGYTF
TRBJ2-5 TRBV5-1 - 13 - TGCGCCAGCAGCTTGGACAGGTCAGAGACCCAGTACTTC CASSLDRSETQYF
TRBJ2-6 TRBV9 - 19 TRBD2 TGTGCCAGCAGCGCCGTCCGGACTAGCGGAAACTCTGGGGCCAACGTCCTGACTTTC CASSAVRTSGNSGANVLTF
TRBJ1-1 TRBV5-1 - 15 - TGCGCCAGCAGCTTGGGCAGGGCTGCGAACACTGAAGCTTTCTTT CASSLGRAANTEAFF
TRBJ2-5 TRBV30 - 15 TRBD2 TGTGCCTGGGGGGGGGAGCGGGATCTTCAAGAGACCCAGTACTTC CAWGGERDLQETQYF
TRBJ1-1 TRBV29-1 - 15 TRBD1 TGCAGCGTTCGGACAGGAGCTGGGAAGAACACTGAAGCTTTCTTT CSVRTGAGKNTEAFF
TRBJ2-7 TRBV18 - 12 - TGTGCCAGCTCACCCACAGAATACGAGCAGTACTTC CASSPTEYEQYF
TRBJ1-4 TRBV12-3/TRBV12-4 - 13 TRBD1 TGTGCCAGCAGTTTGGACAGGGGGGAAAAACTGTTTTTT CASSLDRGEKLFF
TRBJ1-3 TRBV4-1 - 13 - TGCGCCAGCAGCCAACTTTTAGGAAACACCATATATTTT CASSQLLGNTIYF
TRBJ2-2 TRBV2 - 16 - TGTGCCAGCAGTCGAGACTCAGGGACTAACACCGGGGAGCTGTTTTTT CASSRDSGTNTGELFF
TRBJ1-5 TRBV2 once 14 - TGTGCCAGCAGTGTGCGGGACGGAAATCAGCCCCAGCATTTT CASSVRDGNQPQHF
TRBJ2-3 TRBV2 - 15 TRBD2 TGTGCCAGCAGTGCCGTAGCGGGAAGGGGAGATACGCAGTATTTT CASSAVAGRGDTQYF
TRBJ2-3 TRBV7-9 - 14 TRBD1 TGTGCCAGCCTCCGGGACAGGGCCACAGATACGCAGTATTTT CASLRDRATDTQYF
TRBJ2-7 TRBV5-1 - 16 TRBD2 TGCGCCAGCAGCTTGGCCACTAGCGGGAGGGCCCATGAGCAGTACTTC CASSLATSGRAHEQYF
TRBJ1-5 TRBV19 - 16 TRBD1 TGTGCCAGTAGTCCCTCACAGGGGCGCAGCAATCAGCCCCAGCATTTT CASSPSQGRSNQPQHF
TRBJ2-1 TRBV27 - 9 - TGTGCCAGCATACGAGGTGAGCTCTTC CASIRGELF
TRBJ1-2 TRBV27 - 16 TRBD1 TGTGCCAGCGGGGGGACAGGGAAAATAGCTAACTATGGCTACACCTTC CASGGTGKIANYGYTF
TRBJ2-7 TRBV6-2/TRBV6-3 - 16 - TGTGCCAGCAGTTACCCGACAGGACAACCTTTCTACGAGCAGTACTTC CASSYPTGQPFYEQYF
TRBJ2-3 TRBV5-4 - 14 - TGTGCCAGCAGCTTTTCCGGGAGTAAAGATACGCAGTATTTT CASSFSGSKDTQYF
TRBJ2-7 TRBV5-6 - 17 - TGTGCCAGCAGCCCGACTCTAGAGGCCATCAAGTCCTACGAGCAGTACTTC CASSPTLEAIKSYEQYF
TRBJ2-3 TRBV2 - 15 - TGTGCCAGCAGTGTAGGAGACTACCACACAGATACGCAGTATTTT CASSVGDYHTDTQYF
TRBJ2-5 TRBV11-3 - 14 - TGTGCCAGCAGCTTAGGAGGAGCGGAAGAGACCCAGTACTTC CASSLGGAEETQYF
TRBJ1-2 TRBV4-1 - 13 - TGCGCCAGCAGCCAAAGGTCCAGCGCGGGCTACACCTTC CASSQRSSAGYTF
TRBJ1-1 TRBV6-6 - 16 TRBD1 TGTGCCAGCAGTTTCCGGGACAGGGATGGAGGCACTGAAGCTTTCTTT CASSFRDRDGGTEAFF
TRBJ1-6 TRBV12-3/TRBV12-4 - 13 - TGTGCCAGCAGTACTGTACTAAATTCACCCCTCCACTTT CASSTVLNSPLHF
TRBJ1-2 TRBV19 - 18 - TGTGCCAGTAGTATCCCAGCCCCTGACAGATCCTCTAACTATGGCTACACCTTC CASSIPAPDRSSNYGYTF
TRBJ1-6 TRBV18 - 14 TRBD1 TGTGCCAGCTCACCGGACAGGGTTGGTTCACCCCTCCACTTT CASSPDRVGSPLHF
TRBJ2-1 TRBV12-5 - 17 TRBD2 TGTGCTAGTGGTTTGGTACTGGGGCGGGAGGGCCCCAATGAGCAGTTCTTC CASGLVLGREGPNEQFF
TRBJ1-1 TRBV23-1 few 16 - TGCGCCAGCAGTCAATCTGGGCAGGGCCGGAACACTGAAGCTTTCTTT CASSQSGQGRNTEAFF
TRBJ1-1 TRBV27 - 15 TRBD1 TGTGCCAGCAGTTTTGGGACAGGGATGAACACTGAAGCTTTCTTT CASSFGTGMNTEAFF
TRBJ1-2 TRBV3-1/TRBV3-2 once 13 TRBD1 TGTGCCAGCAGCCAGACAGGGGAGGGCGGCTACACCTTC CASSQTGEGGYTF
TRBJ1-6 TRBV7-2 - 14 - TGTGCCAGCAGTTACAGCTCCTATAATTCACCCCTCCACTTT CASSYSSYNSPLHF